This T cell receptor (beta chain) is from a study of monozygotic twins with inflammatory bowel disease. General study results and limits: IBD patients exhibited fewer clonotypes shared with other individuals than healthy twins, particularly with disease activity. In these data, no single strong IBD-associated signal or clonotype received support.

TCRdb re-called the 5' RACE reads and gives one entry per CDR3 protein, without DNA. Its clone listing holds some 450,000 distinct CDR3 sequences. The CDR3 spans 15 residues. Per germline, CDR1 SGHDN and CDR2 FVKESK. In the case of this clonotype: Its antigen is currently unknown.

Sequenced input: blood. The genes are TRBV14 and TRBJ2-1; the TRBD2 assignment by TCRdb is unverifiable without DNA. This TCR came from a human donor with ulcerative colitis or Crohn's disease, or a healthy co-twin of an affected twin (not recorded which). CDR3 in amino acids: CASSQVLAGGIVQFF. The full variable domain, its missing parts supplied by reference TRBV14 and TRBJ2-1, is EAGVTQFPSHSVIEKGQTVTLRCDPISGHDNLYWYRRVMGKEIKFLLHFVKESKQDESGMPNNRFLAERTGGTYSTLKVQPAELEDSGVYFCASSQVLAGGIVQFFGPGTRLTVL.